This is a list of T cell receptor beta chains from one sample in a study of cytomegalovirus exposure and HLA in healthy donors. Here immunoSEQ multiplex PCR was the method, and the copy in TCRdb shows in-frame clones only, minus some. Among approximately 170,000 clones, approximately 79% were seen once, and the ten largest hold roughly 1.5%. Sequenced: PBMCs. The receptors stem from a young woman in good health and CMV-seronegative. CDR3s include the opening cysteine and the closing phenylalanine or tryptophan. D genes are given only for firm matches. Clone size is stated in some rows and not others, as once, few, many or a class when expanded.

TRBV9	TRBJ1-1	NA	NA	TGTGCCAGCAGCGTATGGGTCGGTGGAGGTATGAACACTGAAGCTTTCTTT	CASSVWVGGGMNTEAFF
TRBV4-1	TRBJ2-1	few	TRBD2	TGCGCCAGCAGCCAAGGACTAGCGGGGGCCCTTGGGGGGAATGAGCAGTTCTTC	CASSQGLAGALGGNEQFF
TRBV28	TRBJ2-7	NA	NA	TGTGCCAGCAGACCAACCCACGGAGAGATCTCCTACGAGCAGTACTTC	CASRPTHGEISYEQYF
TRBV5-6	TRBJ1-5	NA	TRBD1	TGTGCCAGCAGCTTGGACAGGGGACATAGCAATCAGCCCCAGCATTTT	CASSLDRGHSNQPQHF
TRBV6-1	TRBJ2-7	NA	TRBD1	TGTGCCAGCAGTCCCCCGGGACAGGGGAACGAGCAGTACTTC	CASSPPGQGNEQYF
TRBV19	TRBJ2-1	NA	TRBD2	TGTGCCAGTACCCATGGGTCGGGACTACTATACAATGAGCAGTTCTTC	CASTHGSGLLYNEQFF
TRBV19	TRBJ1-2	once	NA	TGTGCCAGTAGTGCAGACAGGAGGAACTATGGCTACACCTTC	CASSADRRNYGYTF
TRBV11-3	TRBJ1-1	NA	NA	TGTGCCAGCAGCTTAGACGCTACAGAGGAAGCTTTCTTT	CASSLDATEEAFF
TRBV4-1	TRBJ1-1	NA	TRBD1	TGCGCCAGCAGCCAAGGCTCTGCAGGGGGCGGCACTGAAGCTTTCTTT	CASSQGSAGGGTEAFF
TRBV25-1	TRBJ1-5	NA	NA	TGTGCCAGCAGGTCGAATCAGGGTGCAAATCAGCCCCAGCATTTT	CASRSNQGANQPQHF
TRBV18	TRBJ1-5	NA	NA	TGTGCCAGCTCACCTGGACAAAATCAGCCCCAGCATTTT	CASSPGQNQPQHF
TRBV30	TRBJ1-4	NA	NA	TGTGCCTGGAGTCGGAACAGGGTCGTTGAAAAACTGTTTTTT	CAWSRNRVVEKLFF
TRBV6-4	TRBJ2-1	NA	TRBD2	TGTGCCAGCAGTGAGGGCCTAGCGGACTACAATGAGCAGTTCTTC	CASSEGLADYNEQFF
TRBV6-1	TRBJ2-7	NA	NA	TGTGCCAGCAGTGAAGGTGTGGCAGGGGACTACGAGCAGTACTTC	CASSEGVAGDYEQYF
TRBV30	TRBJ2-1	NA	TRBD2	TGTGCCTGGAGTGCCCCCCTAGCGGGAGGTCATGAGCAGTTCTTC	CAWSAPLAGGHEQFF
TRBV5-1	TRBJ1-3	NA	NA	TGCGCCAGCAGCGCAGGGAACTCTGGAAACACCATATATTTT	CASSAGNSGNTIYF
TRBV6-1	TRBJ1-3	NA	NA	TGTGCCAGCAGAAGTCCTCAGGGTACTGGAAACACCATATATTTT	CASRSPQGTGNTIYF
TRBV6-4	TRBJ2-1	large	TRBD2	TGTGCCAGCAGTGACGGGACTAGCGGCTACAATGAGCAGTTCTTC	CASSDGTSGYNEQFF
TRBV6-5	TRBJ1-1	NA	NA	TGTGCCAGCAGTTACTCTTCTGGCAGTGAAGCTTTCTTT	CASSYSSGSEAFF
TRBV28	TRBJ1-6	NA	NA	TGTGCCAGCAGTTTAGGTGTGGGGGGTTGGAATTCACCCCTCCACTTT	CASSLGVGGWNSPLHF
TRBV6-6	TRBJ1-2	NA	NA	TGTGCCAGCAGCCCCGGACCGCGGGTTGGCTACACCTTC	CASSPGPRVGYTF
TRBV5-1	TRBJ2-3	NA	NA	TGCGCCAGCAGCTTGGGAGGCGGTTCAGATACGCAGTATTTT	CASSLGGGSDTQYF
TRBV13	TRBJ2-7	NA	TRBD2	TGTGCCAGCAGCCCGGGACTAGCGGGAGGAATAGGCGAGCAGTACTTC	CASSPGLAGGIGEQYF
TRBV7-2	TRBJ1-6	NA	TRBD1	TGTGCCAGCAGCCCTGGACAGGGTTGGTCACCCCTCCACTTT	CASSPGQGWSPLHF
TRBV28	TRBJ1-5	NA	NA	TGTGCCAGCAGCCCTCCCGGCAGGGTGCAGCCCCAGCATTTT	CASSPPGRVQPQHF
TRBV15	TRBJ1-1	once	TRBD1	TGTGCCACCAGCAGAGATCGATTGTCCCCGAAACACGACAGGGTGGGTACTGAAGCTTTCTTT	CATSRDRLSPKHDRVGTEAFF
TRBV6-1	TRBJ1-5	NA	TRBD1	TGTGCCAGCAGTATACAGGGGGCAGGCAATCAGCCCCAGCATTTT	CASSIQGAGNQPQHF
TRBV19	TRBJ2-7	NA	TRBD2	TGTGCCAGTAGGAAACTAGCGGGAGATCGCTACGAGCAGTACTTC	CASRKLAGDRYEQYF
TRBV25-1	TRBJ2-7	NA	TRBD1	TGTGCCAGCAGTAGGACAGGAAACTCCTACGAGCAGTACTTC	CASSRTGNSYEQYF
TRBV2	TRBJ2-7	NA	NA	TGTGCCAGCAGTGAAGGTGGAGGGATTCGGTACGAGCAGTACTTC	CASSEGGGIRYEQYF
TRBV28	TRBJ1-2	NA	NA	TGTGCCACCTTACAGTACGGCTACACCTTC	CATLQYGYTF
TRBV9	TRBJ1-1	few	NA	TGTGCCAGCAGCTCAATCAGTCGGGGGGGGACTGAAGCTTTCTTT	CASSSISRGGTEAFF
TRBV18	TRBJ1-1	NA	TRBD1	TGTGCCAGCTCCCCATTTGTGGGACAGGTGAACACTGAAGCTTTCTTT	CASSPFVGQVNTEAFF
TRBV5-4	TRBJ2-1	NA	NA	TGTGCCAGCAAAGCTTGGGGGGTTAGCTCCTACAATGAGCAGTTCTTC	CASKAWGVSSYNEQFF
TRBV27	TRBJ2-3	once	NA	TGTGCCAGCAGGGGGCCAGATACGCAGTATTTT	CASRGPDTQYF
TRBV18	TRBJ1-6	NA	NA	TGTGCCAGCTCACCCTTTTCGGTCGATAATTCACCCCTCCACTTT	CASSPFSVDNSPLHF
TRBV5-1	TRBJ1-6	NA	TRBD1	TGCGCCAGCAGCGACCGTGACAGGGTTAATCACCTAAATTCACCCCTCCACTTT	CASSDRDRVNHLNSPLHF
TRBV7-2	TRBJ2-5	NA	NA	TGTGCCAGCAGCTCCCAGGGGGGAGAGACCCAGTACTTC	CASSSQGGETQYF
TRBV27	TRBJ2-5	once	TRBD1	TGTGCCAGCAGTGTGAACAGGGGAGAGACCCAGTACTTC	CASSVNRGETQYF
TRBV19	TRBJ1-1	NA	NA	TGTGCCAGTAGTCCCTCCGGGTCCCGAGCTTTCTTT	CASSPSGSRAFF
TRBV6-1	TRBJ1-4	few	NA	TGTGCCAGCAGTGTGGGGCGGGAAGATGAAAAACTGTTTTTT	CASSVGREDEKLFF
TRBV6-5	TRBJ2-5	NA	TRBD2	TGTGCCAGCAGTTACTCGATCGGGACTAGCGGGGAGTACTTC	CASSYSIGTSGEYF
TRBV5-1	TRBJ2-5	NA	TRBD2	TGCGCCAGCAGCTTCGGCGGGAGGGTAAAGACCCAGTACTTC	CASSFGGRVKTQYF
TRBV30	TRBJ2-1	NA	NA	TGTGCCTGGATGGGTCAAGGGAGAGTAACCTACAATGAGCAGTTCTTC	CAWMGQGRVTYNEQFF
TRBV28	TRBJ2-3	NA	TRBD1	TGTGCCAGCAGTGGGGGACAGAGCACAGATACGCAGTATTTT	CASSGGQSTDTQYF